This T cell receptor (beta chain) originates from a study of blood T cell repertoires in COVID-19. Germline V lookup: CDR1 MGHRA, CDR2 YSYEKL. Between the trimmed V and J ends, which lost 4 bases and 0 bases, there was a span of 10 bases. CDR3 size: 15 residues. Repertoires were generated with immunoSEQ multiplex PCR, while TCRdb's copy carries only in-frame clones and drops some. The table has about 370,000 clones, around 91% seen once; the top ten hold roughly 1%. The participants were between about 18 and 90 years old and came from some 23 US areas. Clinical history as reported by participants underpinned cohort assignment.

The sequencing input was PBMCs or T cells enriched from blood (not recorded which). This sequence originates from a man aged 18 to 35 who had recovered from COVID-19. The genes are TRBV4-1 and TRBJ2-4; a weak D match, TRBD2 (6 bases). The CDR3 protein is CASSPTGLAKNIQYF. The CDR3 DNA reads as TGCGCCAGCAGCCCGACGGGACTAGCCAAAAACATTCAGTACTTC.